This T cell receptor beta chain was identified in a study of shared clonotypes between healthy human individuals. Overall study results and limits: In general, naive subsets displayed greater estimated richness than memory subsets did. Of the naive CD4 clonotypes, roughly 5% were shared across several donors.

This table comes from immunoSEQ multiplex PCR, and its TCRdb copy is limited to in-frame clones, with some not included. The repertoire has hundreds of thousands of clones, roughly 95% of them found once; the top ten carry 0.095% to 0.14%. Worth noting for this clone: Its antigen is unidentified.

CDR1 and CDR2 (germline): MNHNS, SASEGT. The CDR3 is 15 residues long. The ends were cut back, 3 bases at V and 8 bases at J, with 16 bases in the middle. Naive CD8 isolation took CD45RO-negative cells positively selected for CCR7 and excluded terminally differentiated effector memory CD45RA+ cells. The TCR comes from a young woman in good health. V usage is TRBV6-1 and J usage is TRBJ1-4; D is perhaps TRBD1 (6 bases). Sequencing used naive CD8+ T cells sorted from blood. The CDR3 coding sequence is TGTGCCAGCAGTGAGTGGCCGGGGGGCGGGGAAAAACTGTTTTTT. This gives the protein CASSEWPGGGEKLFF.